At least ten counts were recorded for the clone carrying this T cell receptor (beta chain). Its matching antigen is unknown. The CDR3 is cut off 3 residues early in the read; its end comes from the germline J gene. Donors gave about 5 to 8 ml heparinized peripheral whole blood. The sample belongs to a study of T cell clonality in common variable immunodeficiency. TCRdb's copy holds only in-frame clones and misses some; the assay was immunoSEQ multiplex PCR. The data list around 21,000 clones, none observed once; 2% to 3% falls to the top ten. The V end lost 5 bases, the J end lost 6 bases, and 10 bases lay between the germline ends. Germline V gene data show CDR1 as SQVTM and CDR2 as ANQGSEA. CDR3 length: 11 amino acids. Study conclusions and caveats: Repertoire-complication correlations in CVID were limited by patient heterogeneity. CVID subjects shared fewer TCRbeta clones than healthy controls did. Compared with healthy controls, CVID subjects showed increased TCRbeta clonality, mostly in about a third. In common variable immunodeficiency, TCR beta chains reportedly carried fewer deletions and N-nucleotide insertions.

Sequencing used peripheral blood mononuclear cells. The clonotype originates from a human donor with common variable immunodeficiency. The chain employs TRBV29-1 and TRBJ1-2, with D maybe TRBD1 (6 bases). The DNA read from the CDR3 is TGCAGCGTTCGGGACATAGATGGC. The encoded protein is CSVRDIDG. The full CDR3 protein is CSVRDIDGYTF.